This T cell receptor beta chain originates from a study of Graves' ophthalmopathy and Graves' hyperthyroidism. General study results and limits: The majority of expanded thyroid clonotypes above 0.001 frequency also occurred in blood.

Under 3 months in duration, the ophthalmopathy in affected donors had moderate-to-severe activity, CAS ≥3 and NOSPECS ≥4. The study excluded patients with other autoimmune diseases, uncontrolled infections, pregnancy or lactation. PBMCs were isolated by Ficoll-Paque density gradient centrifugation, using 7.5 to 10 ml of fresh peripheral blood as the starting material. The sequenced template was RNA, covering the TCR beta CDR3 region. RT-PCR with HTBI primers came first, then second-round multiplex PCR. TCRdb itself ran the multiplex PCR reads through MiXCR, one entry per CDR3 protein. The repertoire has roughly 400,000 distinct CDR3 sequences, about 16% of them found once; the top ten carry roughly 1.5%. This clonotype was seen many times. Its antigen remains unidentified. V was shortened by 4 bases and J by 3 bases, with 15 bases between the two germline ends. The CDR3 sequence is 15 residues long. Germline V gene lookup returns CDR1 MNHEY and CDR2 SVGEGT.

The specimen sequenced was peripheral blood. This sequence joins TRBV6-2 or TRBV6-3 and TRBJ1-1, with D possibly being TRBD1 (5 bases). The clonotype comes from a woman younger than 30 with Graves' ophthalmopathy. DNA for the CDR3: TGTGCCAGCAGTTGGATGAGGGGATTTGACACTGAAGCTTTCTTT. Amino acid sequence: CASSWMRGFDTEAFF.